These 32 T cell receptor beta chains originate from one sample sequenced in a study of T-cell reconstitution after alpha-beta-depleted transplantation in children. Molecular barcoding with unique molecular identifiers was used for the TCRbeta library. TCRdb analysed the PCR reads with MiXCR anew, one entry per CDR3 protein. The sample carries 400,000 to 500,000 distinct CDR3 sequences, approximately 11% recorded once. The source was PBMCs from the stem cell graft donor, collected from the stem cell graft. The receptors were sampled from a human donor who donated a stem cell graft to a child with acute myeloid leukemia.

In its sample, this clonotype was seen many times. The chain has TRBV29-1 and TRBJ1-1, with D unclear. Trimming left V 0 bases short and J 2 bases short, with 7 bases between. The CDR3 is made up of 13 amino acids. Looked up from germline, CDR1 is SQVTM and CDR2 is ANQGSEA. CDR3 in amino acids: CSVEDLRNTEAFF. Written as DNA, the CDR3 is TGCAGCGTTGAAGATCTACGAAACACTGAAGCTTTCTTT.

This clonotype was picked up a small number of times. V usage is TRBV29-1 and J usage is TRBJ2-5, with a possible D match to TRBD1 (5 bases). The germline gives CDR1 SQVTM, CDR2 ANQGSEA. The CDR3 spans 11 residues. The V and J ends lost 8 bases and 4 bases respectively, with 11 bases between them. The DNA of the CDR3 is TGCAGCTTCAGGGTTGGAGAGACCCAGTACTTC. Residues: CSFRVGETQYF.

This clonotype has at least ten counts. The genes are TRBV9 and TRBJ2-5; either TRBD1 or TRBD2 may fit D (7 bases each). Per germline, CDR1 SGDLS and CDR2 YYNGEE. V lost 0 bases and J lost 5, with 11 bases in between. There are 14 residues in the CDR3. CDR3 bases: TGTGCCAGCAGCGTAGGACAGGGAGGGGAGACCCAGTACTTC. Protein sequence: CASSVGQGGETQYF.

The genes are TRBV6-2 or TRBV6-3 and TRBJ1-4; 7 nucleotides agree with TRBD1. Looked up from germline, CDR1 is MNHEY and CDR2 is SVGEGT. Losses at the gene ends were 0 bases for V and 4 bases for J; bases not matched to a gene: 5. The CDR3 is 16 amino acids. CDR3 DNA sequence: TGTGCCAGCAGTTACTCGAGGACAGGCCTTAATGAAAAACTGTTTTTT. Translation: CASSYSRTGLNEKLFF.

This clonotype appeared many times. The chain combines TRBV5-1 with TRBJ2-5, with D possibly called TRBD1 or TRBD2 (5 bases each). CDR3 length equals 13 residues. Trimming shortened V by 4 bases and J by 4 bases, and 11 bases separated the two germline ends. Germline V lookup: CDR1 SGHRS, CDR2 YFSETQ. CDR3 residues: CASSIGGGETQYF. The CDR3 nucleotides are TGCGCCAGCAGCATCGGTGGGGGAGAGACCCAGTACTTC.

There are many counts of this clonotype. The chain combines TRBV5-1 with TRBJ2-7; D might be TRBD2 (6 bases). V lost 0 bases and J lost 1, with 11 bases in between. Germline CDR1 is SGHRS and CDR2 is YFSETQ. The CDR3 sequence is 15 residues long. This CDR3 reads CASSLAPGTSYEQYF. The CDR3 DNA sequence: TGCGCCAGCAGCTTGGCCCCAGGGACTTCCTACGAGCAGTACTTC.

The chain joins TRBV2 to TRBJ2-1; TRBD2 agrees at 7 bases. The CDR3 consists of 16 residues. V trimming: 1 base; J trimming: 8 bases; junction bases outside the gene matches: 11. Germline V gene sequence: CDR1 SNHLY, CDR2 FYNNEI. The CDR3 protein is CASSEGASGRFDEQFF. CDR3 sequence (DNA): TGTGCCAGCAGTGAAGGTGCTAGCGGACGTTTCGATGAGCAGTTCTTC.

The V call is TRBV20-1, the J call TRBJ2-2; 10 nucleotides align to TRBD1. In germline, CDR1 is DFQATT, CDR2 SNEGSKA (reference sequence). The CDR3 runs to 16 residues. Trimming removed 3 bases from V and 1 base from J; junction bases left unmatched: 5. This CDR3 is CSARGQGTMNTGELFF. The CDR3 coding sequence is TGCAGTGCTAGGGGACAGGGGACTATGAACACCGGGGAGCTGTTTTTT.

This clonotype was observed at least ten times. The chain carries TRBV28 and TRBJ2-2, with 7 bases fitting TRBD1. V lost 6 bases and J lost 0; bases outside the gene matches: 10. The germline V gene encodes CDR1 MDHEN and CDR2 SYDVKM. The CDR3 runs 17 residues. The CDR3 spells CASRQGQEPSNTGELFF. CDR3 nucleotide sequence: TGTGCCAGCAGGCAAGGACAGGAGCCTTCGAACACCGGGGAGCTGTTTTTT.

Ten or more counts support this clonotype. This chain connects TRBV5-1 to TRBJ2-2; 10 bases are a match to TRBD2. Losses at the gene ends were 3 bases for V and 3 bases for J; bases not matched to a gene: 5. Germline CDR1 reads SGHRS; CDR2 reads YFSETQ. The CDR3 covers 16 residues. The CDR3 here is CASSSPSGRDTGELFF. In DNA, the CDR3 is TGCGCCAGCAGCTCCCCTAGCGGGAGAGACACCGGGGAGCTGTTTTTT.

The V and J genes are TRBV6-1 and TRBJ2-2; possible D gene TRBD2, 5 bases. The germline V and J ends were trimmed by 7 bases and 6 bases, with 9 bases remaining between them. Germline assignment: CDR1 MNHNS and CDR2 SASEGT. This CDR3 is built from 12 residues. Here the CDR3 DNA reads TGTGCCAGCATGGAGGTCCCCGGGGAGCTGTTTTTT. Amino acids: CASMEVPGELFF.

This clonotype showed up just a few times. The chain is built from TRBV5-1 and TRBJ2-2, with D unresolved. V was cut by 0 bases and J by 0 bases, with 6 bases left in between. Germline V lookup: CDR1 SGHRS, CDR2 YFSETQ. CDR3 length equals 15 residues. The CDR3 DNA reads as TGCGCCAGCAGCTTGGGAGACCCGAACACCGGGGAGCTGTTTTTT. Protein product: CASSLGDPNTGELFF.

V is TRBV3-1 and J is TRBJ2-5, with TRBD1 identical over 10 bases. The length of the CDR3 is 18 residues. Germline assignment: CDR1 LGHDT and CDR2 YNNKEL (reference sequence). Losses at the gene ends were 0 bases for V and 3 bases for J; bases not matched to a gene: 10. In DNA, the CDR3 is TGTGCCAGCAGCCAAGATCGTTTCCCGGACAGGGGGAAAGAGACCCAGTACTTC. Amino acid sequence: CASSQDRFPDRGKETQYF.

The chain combines TRBV29-1 with TRBJ2-3; unclear D gene. V was pared by 1 base and J by 3 bases, with 8 bases between. This CDR3 comprises 13 residues. Germline-derived CDR1 and CDR2 are SQVTM and ANQGSEA. The DNA of the CDR3 is TGCAGCGTTGAAGGCCGCATGACAGATACGCAGTATTTT. Translated, it gives CSVEGRMTDTQYF.

This clonotype showed up just a few times. This chain links TRBV10-3 with TRBJ2-3; no clear D. The germline CDR1 and CDR2 sequences are ENHRY and SYGVKD. Trimming took off 2 bases at V and 1 base at J, with 7 bases between the two ends. The CDR3 runs 14 residues. CDR3 in DNA: TGTGCCATCAGTGAGGGATCGGGCACAGATACGCAGTATTTT. Protein: CAISEGSGTDTQYF.

In this sample, this clonotype turned up a few times. The chain joins TRBV6-5 to TRBJ2-7, with unresolved D. The germline V and J ends were trimmed by 2 bases and 0 bases, with 11 bases remaining between them. The CDR3 has 15 amino acids. Looked up from germline, CDR1 is MNHEY and CDR2 is SVGAGI. The CDR3 bases are TGTGCCAGCAGTTACAGCAGCGCAAGCTCCTACGAGCAGTACTTC. The encoded protein is CASSYSSASSYEQYF.

Here the CDR3 reads CASSGNKEVSYNEQFF. CDR3 nucleotides: TGTGCCAGCAGCGGAAACAAGGAAGTCTCCTACAATGAGCAGTTCTTC. The chain is built from TRBV7-8 and TRBJ2-1; D is undetermined. This CDR3 is built from 16 residues. V lost 5 bases, J lost 0 bases, and 14 bases lay in between. Germline V gene data show CDR1 as SGHVS and CDR2 as FQNEAQ.

This clonotype was found a few times. This chain joins TRBV19 and TRBJ2-3; weak D call: TRBD2 (7 bases). CDR1 and CDR2 (germline): LNHDA, SQIVND (reference sequence). V lost 3 bases and J lost 8, with 12 bases in between. The CDR3 is 13 amino acids. The CDR3 spells CASSIYREGTQYF. As DNA, the CDR3 is TGTGCCAGTAGTATCTACAGGGAGGGTACGCAGTATTTT.

This clonotype was recorded many times. The V call is TRBV20-1, the J call TRBJ2-1; D is unresolved. Germline V gives CDR1 DFQATT, CDR2 SNEGSKA (reference sequence). Trimming shortened V by 2 bases and J by 0 bases, and 11 bases separated the two germline ends. The CDR3 covers 15 residues. Here the CDR3 reads CSARTQQSSYNEQFF. DNA for the CDR3: TGCAGTGCTAGAACCCAGCAGAGCTCCTACAATGAGCAGTTCTTC.

The chain joins TRBV6-1 to TRBJ1-2; D remains unclear. This CDR3 is built from 14 residues. Trimming stripped 6 bases from V and 11 bases from J, with 22 bases between. Germline assignment: CDR1 MNHNS and CDR2 SASEGT. CDR3 amino acids: CASSDDVGPLRYTF. The CDR3 DNA is TGTGCCAGCAGCGACGACGTGGGCCCTCTGAGGTACACCTTC.

This clonotype came up many times. V and J are TRBV5-6 and TRBJ2-1; 7 bases are a match to TRBD1. The CDR3 covers 15 residues. Trimming at V came to 0 bases and at J to 4 bases, leaving 4 bases not matched to a gene. Germline V CDR1 and CDR2: SGHDT, YYEEEE. The CDR3 region has the DNA TGTGCCAGCAGCTTGGAGAACAGGGGATACAATGAGCAGTTCTTC. It codes for CASSLENRGYNEQFF. The variable domain in full, with the rest retrieved from reference TRBV5-6 and TRBJ2-1, is DAGVTQSPTHLIKTRGQQVTLRCSPKSGHDTVSWYQQALGQGPQFIFQYYEEEERQRGNFPDRFSGHQFPNYSSELNVNALLLGDSALYLCASSLENRGYNEQFFGPGTRLTVL.

This clonotype came up a few times. The chain has TRBV20-1 and TRBJ2-5; the match to TRBD1 covers 9 bases. The germline CDR1 and CDR2 sequences are DFQATT and SNEGSKA (reference sequence). V lost 4 bases to trimming and J lost 2 bases; unmatched junction nucleotides: 11. The CDR3 runs 16 residues. CDR3 loop: CSATAQTGGYQETQYF. The CDR3 coding sequence is TGCAGTGCTACAGCTCAGACAGGGGGATATCAAGAGACCCAGTACTTC.

This clonotype was recorded a few times. The V gene is TRBV29-1, the J gene TRBJ2-2; D is unclear. Trimming removed 6 bases at V and 0 bases at J, with 11 bases between. The CDR3 spans 14 residues. Germline V gives CDR1 SQVTM, CDR2 ANQGSEA. The CDR3 sequence is CSVGGSANTGELFF. CDR3 coding DNA: TGCAGCGTAGGTGGCAGCGCGAACACCGGGGAGCTGTTTTTT.

The sample holds many counts of this clonotype. The gene calls are TRBV20-1 and TRBJ1-1; D is unresolved. V shed 3 bases and J shed 4 bases, with 6 bases lying between them. This CDR3 region has 11 residues. The germline V gene has CDR1 DFQATT and CDR2 SNEGSKA (reference sequence). CDR3 sequence (DNA): TGCAGTGCTAGTGGCGGCACTGAAGCTTTCTTT. Protein: CSASGGTEAFF.

This clonotype has only a few counts. This chain links TRBV9 with TRBJ2-5; 7 bases map to TRBD2. V dropped 3 bases and J dropped 2; count of bases not matched to a gene: 4. Per the germline V gene, CDR1 is SGDLS and CDR2 is YYNGEE. The CDR3 spans 14 residues. This CDR3 is CASSGSGLQETQYF. The CDR3 nucleotides are TGTGCCAGCAGCGGATCGGGACTACAAGAGACCCAGTACTTC.

The V call is TRBV7-8, the J call TRBJ2-7; 12 nucleotides agree with TRBD1. V gave up 4 bases and J gave up 2 bases; unmatched junction bases: 3. The CDR3 length is 15 residues. CDR1 and CDR2 (germline): SGHVS, FQNEAQ. CDR3 sequence (DNA): TGTGCCAGCAGCTCGGGACAGGGGGCTGCCTACGAGCAGTACTTC. Translating it yields CASSSGQGAAYEQYF.

The chain joins TRBV5-1 to TRBJ2-3, with 10 nucleotides matching TRBD2. This CDR3 contains 18 residues. V lost 0 bases to trimming and J lost 2 bases; unmatched junction nucleotides: 9. Per the germline V gene, CDR1 is SGHRS and CDR2 is YFSETQ. The CDR3: CASSLGPSGGLYTDTQYF. Here the CDR3 DNA reads TGCGCCAGCAGCTTGGGGCCTAGCGGGGGACTCTACACAGATACGCAGTATTTT.

This clonotype was seen many times. V is TRBV20-1 and J is TRBJ2-1; D might be TRBD2 (6 bases). The V and J ends lost 2 bases and 8 bases respectively, with 13 bases between them. Germline V CDR1 and CDR2: DFQATT, SNEGSKA (reference sequence). The CDR3 covers 13 residues. Written as DNA, the CDR3 is TGCAGTGCTAGACTCGGGACTTTCTATGAGCAGTTCTTC. This encodes CSARLGTFYEQFF.

Note on this clonotype: Mismatch with germline at one junction end may stem from a read error. The V call is TRBV7-9, the J call TRBJ2-1, with 7 bases matching TRBD2. Germline V gene sequence: CDR1 SEHNR, CDR2 FQNEAQ (reference sequence). CDR3 length equals 11 residues. Written as DNA, the CDR3 is TGTGCCAGCAGCCTAGCGGTAGAGCAGTTCTTC. The encoded protein is CASSLAVEQFF.

The V and J genes are TRBV6-6 and TRBJ2-7; D may be TRBD1 (5 bases). This CDR3 contains 13 residues. V was shortened by 2 bases and J by 4 bases, with 9 bases between the two germline ends. Germline V gives CDR1 MNHNY, CDR2 SVGAGI (reference sequence). Written as DNA, the CDR3 is TGTGCCAGCAGTTACGCTCAGGGTTACGAGCAGTACGTC. Translating gives CASSYAQGYEQYV.

This clonotype was detected only a few times. The rearrangement joins TRBV25-1 to TRBJ2-3; 11 nucleotides agree with TRBD2. The CDR3 spans 19 residues. With 0 bases clipped from V and 8 bases from J, the junction kept 16 bases outside the gene matches. The germline V gene encodes CDR1 MGHDK and CDR2 SYGVNS. The CDR3 nucleotides read TGTGCCAGCAGTGAATATATTCGTGAGGTAGCGGGGGGGCCTCCTACGCAGTATTTT. Protein: CASSEYIREVAGGPPTQYF.

V and J are TRBV18 and TRBJ2-3, with D unresolved. V was clipped by 6 bases and J by 2 bases, with 18 bases between them. The germline CDR1 and CDR2 sequences are KGHSH and LQKENI. CDR3 length: 16 residues. The CDR3 spells CASSHTEFTNTDTQYF. The CDR3 DNA reads TGTGCCAGCTCCCACACGGAGTTCACCAACACAGATACGCAGTATTTT.